This TCR beta chain was captured in a study of T cells in Graves' hyperthyroidism and ophthalmopathy. Study-wide results and caveats: A median about 6.2 months before onset, the model predicted ophthalmopathy. Blood also held most thyroid clonotypes expanded beyond 0.001.

From RNA transcripts, TCR beta CDR3 regions were amplified. With the HTBI primer set, the TCR CDR3 went through a first round of RT-PCR. One entry per CDR3 protein, called by TCRdb with MiXCR from the multiplex PCR reads. The sample lists hundreds of thousands of distinct CDR3 sequences, approximately 15% seen once, with roughly 3.3% in the top ten. This clonotype was seen at least ten times. Its target is not known. CDR1 DFQATT and CDR2 SNEGSKA come from the germline V gene (reference sequence). The V and J ends lost 0 bases and 5 bases respectively, with 16 bases between them. The CDR3 extends over 15 amino acids.

Sequenced input: blood. This TCR was recovered from a woman aged 40 to 50 with Graves' ophthalmopathy. This chain joins TRBV20-1 and TRBJ2-5; D gene unclear. The CDR3 sequence: CSARDTGDVYETQYF. The CDR3 bases are TGCAGTGCTAGAGATACTGGAGACGTTTACGAGACCCAGTACTTC.